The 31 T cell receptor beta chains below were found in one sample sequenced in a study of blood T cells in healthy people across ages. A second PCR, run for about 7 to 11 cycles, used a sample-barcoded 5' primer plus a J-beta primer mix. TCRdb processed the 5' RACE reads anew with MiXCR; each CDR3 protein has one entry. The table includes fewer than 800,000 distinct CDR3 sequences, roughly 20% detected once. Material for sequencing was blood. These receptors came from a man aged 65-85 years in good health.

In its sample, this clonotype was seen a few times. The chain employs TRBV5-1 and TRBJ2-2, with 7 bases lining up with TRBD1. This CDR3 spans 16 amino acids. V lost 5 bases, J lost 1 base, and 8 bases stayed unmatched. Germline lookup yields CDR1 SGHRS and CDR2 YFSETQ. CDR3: CASRNLPGGNTGELFF. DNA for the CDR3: TGCGCCAGCAGAAACCTCCCAGGGGGGAACACCGGGGAGCTGTTTTTT.

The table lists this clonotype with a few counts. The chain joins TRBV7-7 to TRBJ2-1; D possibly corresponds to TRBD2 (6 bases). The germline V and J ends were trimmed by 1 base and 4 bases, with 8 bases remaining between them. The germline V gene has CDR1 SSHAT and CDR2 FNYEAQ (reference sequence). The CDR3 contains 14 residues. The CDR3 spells CASSLEGRYNEQFF. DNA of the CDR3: TGTGCCAGCAGCTTAGAGGGGAGGTACAATGAGCAGTTCTTC.

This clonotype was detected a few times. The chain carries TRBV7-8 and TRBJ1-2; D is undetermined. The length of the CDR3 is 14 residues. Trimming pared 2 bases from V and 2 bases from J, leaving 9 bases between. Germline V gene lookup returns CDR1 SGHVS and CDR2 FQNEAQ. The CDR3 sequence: CASSLRHENYGYTF. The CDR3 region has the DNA TGTGCCAGCAGCTTAAGGCATGAAAACTATGGCTACACCTTC.

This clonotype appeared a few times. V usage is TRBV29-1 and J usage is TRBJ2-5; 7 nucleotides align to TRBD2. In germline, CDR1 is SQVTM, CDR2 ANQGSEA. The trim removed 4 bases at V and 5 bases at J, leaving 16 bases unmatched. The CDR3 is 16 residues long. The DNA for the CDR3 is TGCAGCGTTGTAATACCTAGCGGATTCCCTTTGGAGACCCAGTACTTC. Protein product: CSVVIPSGFPLETQYF.

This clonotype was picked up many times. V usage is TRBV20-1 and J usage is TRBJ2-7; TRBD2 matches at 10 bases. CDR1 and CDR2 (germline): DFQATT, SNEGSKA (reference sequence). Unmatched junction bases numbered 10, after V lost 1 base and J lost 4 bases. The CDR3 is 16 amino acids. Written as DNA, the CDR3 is TGCAGTGCTAGAGTGGTTTCTAGCGGGAGTTCGTACGAGCAGTACTTC. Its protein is CSARVVSSGSSYEQYF.

The CDR3 loop reads CASSRRLAGETQYF. For the CDR3, the DNA is TGTGCCAGCAGCCGCCGACTAGCGGGAGAGACCCAGTACTTC. J is TRBJ2-5 and V is TRBV14, with 10 bases identical to TRBD2. This CDR3 has 14 amino acids. Per germline, CDR1 SGHDN and CDR2 FVKESK. V gave up 4 bases and J gave up 4 bases; unmatched junction bases: 3. Full variable domain (rest looked up from reference TRBV14 and TRBJ2-5): EAGVTQFPSHSVIEKGQTVTLRCDPISGHDNLYWYRRVMGKEIKFLLHFVKESKQDESGMPNNRFLAERTGGTYSTLKVQPAELEDSGVYFCASSRRLAGETQYFGPGTRLLVL.

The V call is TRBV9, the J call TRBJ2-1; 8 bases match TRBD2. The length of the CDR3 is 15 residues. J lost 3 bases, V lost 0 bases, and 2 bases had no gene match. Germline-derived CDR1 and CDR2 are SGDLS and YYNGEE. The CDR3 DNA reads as TGTGCCAGCAGCGTAGGTCGGGGGGGCTACAATGAGCAGTTCTTC. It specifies CASSVGRGGYNEQFF.

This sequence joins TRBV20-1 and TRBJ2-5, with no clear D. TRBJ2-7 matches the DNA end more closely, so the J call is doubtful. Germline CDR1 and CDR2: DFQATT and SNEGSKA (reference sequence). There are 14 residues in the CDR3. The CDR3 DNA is TGCAGTGCAACCATGAGACCGAGCTCCTACGAGCAGTACTTC. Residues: CSATMRPSSYEQYF.

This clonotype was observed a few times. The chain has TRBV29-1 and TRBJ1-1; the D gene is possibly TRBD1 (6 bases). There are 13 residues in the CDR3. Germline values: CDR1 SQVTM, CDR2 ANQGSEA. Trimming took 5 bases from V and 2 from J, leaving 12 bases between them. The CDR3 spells CSVNRVINTEAFF. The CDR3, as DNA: TGCAGCGTTAACAGGGTGATCAACACTGAAGCTTTCTTT.

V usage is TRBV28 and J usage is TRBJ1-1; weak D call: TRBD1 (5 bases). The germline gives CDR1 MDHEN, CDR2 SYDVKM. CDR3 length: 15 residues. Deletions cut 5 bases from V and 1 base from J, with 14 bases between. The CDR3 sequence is CASSAPGLGNTEAFF. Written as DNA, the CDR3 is TGTGCCAGCAGTGCCCCGGGACTAGGGAACACTGAAGCTTTCTTT.

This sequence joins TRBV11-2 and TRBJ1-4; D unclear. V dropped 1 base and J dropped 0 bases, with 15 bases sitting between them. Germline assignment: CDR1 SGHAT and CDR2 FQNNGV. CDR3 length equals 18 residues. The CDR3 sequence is CASSLGGRTVATNEKLFF. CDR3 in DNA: TGTGCCAGCAGCTTAGGAGGGAGGACGGTTGCAACTAATGAAAAACTGTTTTTT.

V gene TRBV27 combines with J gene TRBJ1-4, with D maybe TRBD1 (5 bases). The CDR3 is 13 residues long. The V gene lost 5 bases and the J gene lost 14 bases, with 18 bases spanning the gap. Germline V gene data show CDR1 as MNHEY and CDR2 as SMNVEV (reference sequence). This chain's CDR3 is CASSIVQGTGLFF. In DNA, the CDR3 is TGTGCCAGCAGTATCGTGCAGGGAACCGGGCTGTTTTTT.

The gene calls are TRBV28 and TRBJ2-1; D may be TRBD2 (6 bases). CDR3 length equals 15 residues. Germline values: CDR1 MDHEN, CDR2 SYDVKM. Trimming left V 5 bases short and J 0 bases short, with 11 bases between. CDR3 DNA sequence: TGTGCCAGCAGTCGTCCCGGGAGCTCCTACAATGAGCAGTTCTTC. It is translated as CASSRPGSSYNEQFF.

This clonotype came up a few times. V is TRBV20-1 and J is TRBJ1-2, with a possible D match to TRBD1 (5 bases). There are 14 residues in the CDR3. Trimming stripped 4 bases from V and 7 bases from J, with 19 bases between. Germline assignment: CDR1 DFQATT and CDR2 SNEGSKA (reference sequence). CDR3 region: CSAISGTPMGGYTF. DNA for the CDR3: TGCAGTGCTATCTCCGGGACCCCAATGGGTGGCTACACCTTC.

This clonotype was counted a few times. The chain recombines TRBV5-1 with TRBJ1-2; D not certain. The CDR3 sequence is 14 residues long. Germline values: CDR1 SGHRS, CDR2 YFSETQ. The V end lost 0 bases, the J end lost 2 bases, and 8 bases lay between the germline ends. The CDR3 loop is CASSLDSGNYGYTF. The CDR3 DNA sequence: TGCGCCAGCAGCTTGGATTCGGGCAACTATGGCTACACCTTC.

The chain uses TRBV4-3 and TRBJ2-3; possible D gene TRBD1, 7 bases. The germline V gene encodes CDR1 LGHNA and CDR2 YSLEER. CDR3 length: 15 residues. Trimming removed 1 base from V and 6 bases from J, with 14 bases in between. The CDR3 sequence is CASSQGSTGRDTQYF. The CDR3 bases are TGCGCCAGCAGCCAAGGGTCGACAGGGAGGGATACGCAGTATTTT.

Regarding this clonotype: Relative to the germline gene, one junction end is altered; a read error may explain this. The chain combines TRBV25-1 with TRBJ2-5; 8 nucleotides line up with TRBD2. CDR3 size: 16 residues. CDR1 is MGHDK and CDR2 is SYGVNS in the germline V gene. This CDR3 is CASSARPGLGDAPPLF. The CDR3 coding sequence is TGTGCCAGCAGCGCTAGACCGGGACTAGGGGATGCGCCTCCGCTCTTC. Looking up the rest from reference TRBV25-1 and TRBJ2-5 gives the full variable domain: EADIYQTPRYLVIGTGKKITLECSQTMGHDKMYWYQQDPGMELHLIHYSYGVNSTEKGDLSSESTVSRIRTEHFPLTLESARPSHTSQYLCASSARPGLGDAPPLFGPGTRLLVL.

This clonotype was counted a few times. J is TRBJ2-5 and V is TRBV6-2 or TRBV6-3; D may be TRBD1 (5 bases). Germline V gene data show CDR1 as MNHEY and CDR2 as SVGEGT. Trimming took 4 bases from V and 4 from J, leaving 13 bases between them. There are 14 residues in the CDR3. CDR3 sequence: CASSSQVGVETQYF. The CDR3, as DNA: TGTGCCAGCAGTTCCCAAGTAGGGGTAGAGACCCAGTACTTC.

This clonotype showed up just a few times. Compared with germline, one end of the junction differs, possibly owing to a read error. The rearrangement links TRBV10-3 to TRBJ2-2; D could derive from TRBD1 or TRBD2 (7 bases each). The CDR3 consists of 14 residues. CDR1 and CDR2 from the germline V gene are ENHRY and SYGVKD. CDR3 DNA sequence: TGTGCCGTCAGGGGGGGTAAGGACACCGGGGAGCTGTTTTTT. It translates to CAVRGGKDTGELFF.

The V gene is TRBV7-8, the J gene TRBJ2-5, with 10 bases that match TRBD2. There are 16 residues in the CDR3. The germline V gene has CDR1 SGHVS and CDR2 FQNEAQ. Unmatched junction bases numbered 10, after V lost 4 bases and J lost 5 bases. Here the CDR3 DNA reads TGTGCCAGCAGCTCAAGGACTAGCGGAGAGGTGGAGACCCAGTACTTC. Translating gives CASSSRTSGEVETQYF.

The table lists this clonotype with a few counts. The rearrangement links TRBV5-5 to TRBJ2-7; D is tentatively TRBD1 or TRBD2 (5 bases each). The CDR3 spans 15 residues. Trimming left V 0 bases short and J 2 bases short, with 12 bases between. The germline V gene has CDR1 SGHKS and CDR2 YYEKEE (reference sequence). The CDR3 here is CASSLVLGVTYEQYF. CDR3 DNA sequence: TGTGCCAGCAGCTTGGTGTTGGGGGTAACCTACGAGCAGTACTTC.

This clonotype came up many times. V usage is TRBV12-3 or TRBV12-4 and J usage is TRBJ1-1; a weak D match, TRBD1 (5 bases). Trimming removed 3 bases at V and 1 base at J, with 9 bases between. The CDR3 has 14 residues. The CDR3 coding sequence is TGTGCCAGCAGTTTTCAGGGAGGGAACACTGAAGCTTTCTTT. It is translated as CASSFQGGNTEAFF.

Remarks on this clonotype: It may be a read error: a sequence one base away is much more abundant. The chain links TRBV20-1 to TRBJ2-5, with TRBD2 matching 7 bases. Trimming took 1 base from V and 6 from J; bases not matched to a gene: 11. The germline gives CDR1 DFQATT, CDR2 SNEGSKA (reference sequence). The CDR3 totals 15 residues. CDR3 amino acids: CSARAMGGSGKTQYF. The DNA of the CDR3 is TGCAGTGCTAGAGCTATGGGCGGGAGTGGAAAGACCCAGTACTTC.

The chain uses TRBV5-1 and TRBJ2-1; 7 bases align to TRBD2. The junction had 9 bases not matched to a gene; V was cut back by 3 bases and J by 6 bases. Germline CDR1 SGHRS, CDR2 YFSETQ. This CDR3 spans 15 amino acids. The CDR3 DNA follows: TGCGCCAGCAGCTCAACCGGGGCTAGCGGCAATGAGCAGTTCTTC. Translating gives CASSSTGASGNEQFF.

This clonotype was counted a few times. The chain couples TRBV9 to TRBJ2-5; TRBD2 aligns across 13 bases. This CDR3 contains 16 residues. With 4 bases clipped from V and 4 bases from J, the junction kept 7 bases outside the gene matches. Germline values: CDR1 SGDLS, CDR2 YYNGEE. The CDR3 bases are TGTGCCAGCAGCACGTCCGGGACTAGCGGGACAGAGACCCAGTACTTC. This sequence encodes CASSTSGTSGTETQYF. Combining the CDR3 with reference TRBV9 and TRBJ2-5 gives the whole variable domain DSGVTQTPKHLITATGQRVTLRCSPRSGDLSVYWYQQSLDQGLQFLIQYYNGEERAKGNILERFSAQQFPDLHSELNLSSLELGDSALYFCASSTSGTSGTETQYFGPGTRLLVL.

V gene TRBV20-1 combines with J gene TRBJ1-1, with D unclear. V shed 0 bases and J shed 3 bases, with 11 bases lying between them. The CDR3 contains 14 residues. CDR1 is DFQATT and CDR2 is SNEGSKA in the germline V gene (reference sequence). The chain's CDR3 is CSARDKGVYTEAFF. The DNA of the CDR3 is TGCAGTGCTAGAGATAAGGGAGTATACACTGAAGCTTTCTTT.

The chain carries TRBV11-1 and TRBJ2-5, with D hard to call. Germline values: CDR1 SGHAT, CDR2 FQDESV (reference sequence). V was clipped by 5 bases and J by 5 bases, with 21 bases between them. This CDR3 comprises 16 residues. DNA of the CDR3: TGTGCCAGCAGCCCATTGGGTAGCAGGAGCGATGAGACCCAGTACTTC. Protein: CASSPLGSRSDETQYF.

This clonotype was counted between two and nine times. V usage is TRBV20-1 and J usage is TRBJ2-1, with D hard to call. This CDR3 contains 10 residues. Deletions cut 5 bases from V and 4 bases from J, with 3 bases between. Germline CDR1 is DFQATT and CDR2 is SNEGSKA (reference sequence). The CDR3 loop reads CSARYNEQFF. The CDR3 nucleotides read TGCAGTGCTCGTTACAATGAGCAGTTCTTC.

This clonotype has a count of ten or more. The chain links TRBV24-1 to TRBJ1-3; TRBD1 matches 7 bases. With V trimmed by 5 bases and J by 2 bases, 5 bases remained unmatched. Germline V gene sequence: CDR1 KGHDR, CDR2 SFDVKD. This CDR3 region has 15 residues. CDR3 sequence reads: CATSAPDRTGNTIYF. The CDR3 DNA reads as TGTGCCACCAGTGCCCCGGACAGGACTGGAAACACCATATATTTT.

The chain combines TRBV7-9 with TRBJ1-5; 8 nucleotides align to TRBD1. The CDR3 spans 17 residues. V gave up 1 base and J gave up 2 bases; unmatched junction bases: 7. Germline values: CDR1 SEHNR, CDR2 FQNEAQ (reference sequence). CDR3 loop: CASSLEVRGRGNQPQHF. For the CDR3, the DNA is TGTGCCAGCAGCTTAGAGGTCAGGGGGCGCGGCAATCAGCCCCAGCATTTT. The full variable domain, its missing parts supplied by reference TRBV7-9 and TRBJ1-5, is DTGVSQNPRHKITKRGQNVTFRCDPISEHNRLYWYRQTLGQGPEFLTYFQNEAQLEKSRLLSDRFSAERPKGSFSTLEIQRTEQGDSAMYLCASSLEVRGRGNQPQHFGDGTRLSIL.

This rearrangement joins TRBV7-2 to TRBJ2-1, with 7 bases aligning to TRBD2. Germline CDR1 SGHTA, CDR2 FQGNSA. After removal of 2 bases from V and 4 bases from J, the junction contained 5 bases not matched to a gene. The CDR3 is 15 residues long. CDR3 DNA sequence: TGTGCCAGCAGCTTACGAAGGGAGGGATACAATGAGCAGTTCTTC. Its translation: CASSLRREGYNEQFF.